This T cell receptor (beta chain) came from a study of OX40 agonist ivuxolimab in advanced cancers. The wider study: The patients received agonistic anti-OX40 (CD134) antibody ivuxolimab.

Germline V CDR1 and CDR2: ENHRY, SYGVKD. This CDR3 contains 13 residues. The V gene lost 6 bases and the J gene lost 0 bases, with 8 bases spanning the gap. To note about this clone: The antigen is not known.

Libraries were prepared by immunoSEQ multiplex PCR; TCRdb keeps only in-frame clonotypes and omits some of them. The table lists approximately 100,000 clones, 80% to 90% of them singletons, with 0.79% in the top ten. The study, taken as a whole, reports: Antigen targets of the expanded peripheral T cells went undetermined.

Specimen: CD4+ or CD8+ T cells sorted from blood, collected in a trial of the OX40 agonist ivuxolimab. The TCR was taken from an adult with an advanced solid tumor such as melanoma, head and neck, liver or kidney cancer. The chain employs TRBV10-3 and TRBJ1-1; D is uncertain. The CDR3 region is CAIRGELNTEAFF. The CDR3 DNA reads as TGTGCCATCAGAGGTGAGCTGAACACTGAAGCTTTCTTT.